The next 19 T cell receptor beta chains were all read from a single sample in a study of regulatory T cells in long-lasting Graves disease. Regarding time point: newly diagnosed GD, antithyroid drugs for less than 3 months. Researchers made the TCR library from RNA that was extracted from PBMCs. Construction of TCR beta libraries relied on iRepertoire HTBI primers and on Arm-PCR targeting CDR3 regions. TCRdb re-called the multiplex PCR reads through MiXCR, storing one row per CDR3 protein. The table lists 680,000 or so distinct CDR3 sequences, roughly 15% of them singletons. Another study also made use of these data, one on T cells in Graves' hyperthyroidism and ophthalmopathy.

The sequences come from peripheral blood mononuclear cells (PBMCs), collected at new diagnosis, from a patient treated with antithyroid drugs. These receptors were obtained from a woman in her twenties or thirties with Graves disease.

This clonotype was observed many times. The V call is TRBV28, the J call TRBJ1-5; possible D gene TRBD1, 6 bases. Germline V gives CDR1 MDHEN, CDR2 SYDVKM. Trimming left V 7 bases short and J 9 bases short, with 16 bases between. This CDR3 spans 13 amino acids. The CDR3 here is CASTRGGPGPQHF. The CDR3 nucleotides are TGTGCCAGCACAAGAGGGGGGCCGGGGCCCCAGCATTTT.

This clonotype was counted between two and nine times. This chain joins TRBV29-1 and TRBJ2-3, with 7 positions matching TRBD2. Germline CDR1 and CDR2: SQVTM and ANQGSEA. The V gene end was trimmed by 6 bases and the J gene end by 6 bases; junction bases not matched to a gene: 30. The CDR3 is 20 residues long. For the CDR3, the DNA is TGCAGCGTCGCACGACCGGGACTAAGCTTCTTTTTTGGTCGAGGGGATACGCAGTATTTT. It specifies CSVARPGLSFFFGRGDTQYF.

The V call is TRBV10-3, the J call TRBJ2-6, with 9 bases matching TRBD1. The V and J ends lost 4 bases and 2 bases, in that order; junction bases with no gene match: 6. Germline V gene lookup returns CDR1 ENHRY and CDR2 SYGVKD. The CDR3 has 17 amino acids. The CDR3 DNA reads as TGTGCCATCAGTGCCGGGACAGGGACCGCTGGGGCCAACGTCCTGACTTTC. As protein: CAISAGTGTAGANVLTF.

In this sample, this clonotype turned up many times. The rearrangement joins TRBV2 to TRBJ1-5; a possible D gene is TRBD1 (6 bases). The CDR3 is 15 amino acids. Germline V gives CDR1 SNHLY, CDR2 FYNNEI. V was cut by 8 bases and J by 1 base, with 15 bases left in between. The CDR3 reads CASRLDRLSNQPQHF. In nucleotides, the CDR3 is TGTGCCAGCCGCCTTGACAGGCTCAGCAATCAGCCCCAGCATTTT.

V is TRBV29-1 and J is TRBJ2-5; D unclear. V lost 2 bases and J lost 3, with 4 bases in between. CDR1 SQVTM and CDR2 ANQGSEA come from the germline V gene. The CDR3 is 11 amino acids. DNA for the CDR3: TGCAGCGTTGAACACGAAGAGACCCAGTACTTC. Protein: CSVEHEETQYF.

This clonotype showed up many times. The rearrangement links TRBV7-8 to TRBJ2-7, with 7 bases matching TRBD2. The J segment lost 2 bases and the V segment lost 1 base, leaving 17 bases of the junction unmatched. The CDR3 is made up of 19 amino acids. Germline loops: CDR1 SGHVS, CDR2 FQNEAQ. The CDR3 DNA sequence: TGTGCCAGCAGCTTAGAGGCGGGAGATGCCTCGTGGGGGACCTACGAGCAGTACTTC. Residues: CASSLEAGDASWGTYEQYF.

The genes are TRBV20-1 and TRBJ2-1; D is possibly TRBD1 or TRBD2 (5 bases each). Germline V gives CDR1 DFQATT, CDR2 SNEGSKA (reference sequence). This CDR3 contains 13 residues. V was clipped by 7 bases and J by 10 bases, with 20 bases between them. DNA of the CDR3: TGCAGTGAGACGGGACGCGGGTCGGGGGAGCAGTTCTTC. Amino acid sequence: CSETGRGSGEQFF.

This clonotype was counted at least ten times. The chain uses TRBV12-3 or TRBV12-4 and TRBJ1-5, with a weak D call TRBD1 (6 bases). Trimming stripped 1 base from V and 0 bases from J, with 16 bases between. The CDR3 length is 18 residues. DNA of the CDR3: TGTGCCAGCAGTTTAGACGACAGGTTAAGAGGTAGCAATCAGCCCCAGCATTTT. Translating it yields CASSLDDRLRGSNQPQHF.

The gene calls are TRBV5-1 and TRBJ2-2; TRBD2 matches 7 bases. This CDR3 contains 17 residues. The germline CDR1 and CDR2 sequences are SGHRS and YFSETQ. V lost 0 bases to trimming and J lost 4 bases; unmatched junction nucleotides: 9. Here the CDR3 reads CASSLEAGSGFTGELFF. The DNA for the CDR3 is TGCGCCAGCAGCTTGGAAGCCGGTAGCGGGTTCACCGGGGAGCTGTTTTTT.

In this sample, this clonotype turned up a few times. J is TRBJ1-3 and V is TRBV9, with D maybe TRBD1 (5 bases). Germline V gene lookup returns CDR1 SGDLS and CDR2 YYNGEE. V was cut by 0 bases and J by 1 base, with 11 bases left in between. This CDR3 region has 16 residues. DNA for the CDR3: TGTGCCAGCAGCGTAGGAGAGGGGAAATCTGGAAACACCATATATTTT. It translates to CASSVGEGKSGNTIYF.

The chain is built from TRBV27 and TRBJ1-5; no reliable D call. The CDR3 loop spans 15 amino acids. CDR1 MNHEY and CDR2 SMNVEV come from the germline V gene (reference sequence). Trimming cost V 3 bases and J 3 bases, with 12 bases left between them. The CDR3 sequence: CASSFDAGNNQPQHF. In DNA, the CDR3 is TGTGCCAGCAGTTTCGACGCTGGAAACAATCAGCCCCAGCATTTT.

This chain links TRBV11-3 with TRBJ2-1, with 7 bases that match TRBD2. This CDR3 is 15 amino acids long. The V and J ends lost 5 bases and 8 bases, in that order; junction bases with no gene match: 12. The V gene's germline CDR1 is SGHNT and CDR2 YENEEA. The CDR3 is CASSDPGTTFYEQFF. DNA of the CDR3: TGTGCCAGCAGCGACCCCGGGACTACTTTCTATGAGCAGTTCTTC.

Only a few counts were recorded for this clonotype. V and J are TRBV30 and TRBJ2-7; 9 bases match TRBD2. Germline loops: CDR1 GTSNPN, CDR2 SVGIG (reference sequence). V gave up 2 bases and J gave up 2 bases; unmatched junction bases: 7. This CDR3 has 15 amino acids. CDR3 DNA sequence: TGTGCCTGGAGTAGGGCTAGCGGGACCACCTACGAGCAGTACTTC. This gives the protein CAWSRASGTTYEQYF.

In its sample, this clonotype was seen a few times. A much larger clonotype is one base distant, so this may be a read error. Given the absence of the conserved phenylalanine or tryptophan at the CDR3 end, a read error is likely. The rearrangement links TRBV2 to TRBJ1-1; D unclear. The CDR3 is 10 residues long. V dropped 2 bases and J dropped 7 bases, with 2 bases sitting between them. The germline V gene has CDR1 SNHLY and CDR2 FYNNEI. The DNA for the CDR3 is TGTGCCAGCAGTGAAAGTGAAGCTTTCATT. Translation gives CASSESEAFI.

This clonotype was counted at least ten times. J is TRBJ1-6 and V is TRBV6-1; D remains unclear. Germline values: CDR1 MNHNS, CDR2 SASEGT. There are 16 residues in the CDR3. With 5 bases removed from V and 7 bases from J, the gap between germline ends came to 18 bases. CDR3 sequence reads: CASSRRAAPQNSPLHF. The CDR3 nucleotides read TGTGCCAGCAGTCGCCGGGCCGCCCCGCAAAATTCACCCCTCCACTTT.

The V and J genes are TRBV5-1 and TRBJ2-1, with D tentatively TRBD2 (6 bases). This CDR3 is built from 16 residues. Germline V gene lookup returns CDR1 SGHRS and CDR2 YFSETQ. Between the trimmed V and J ends, which lost 0 bases and 8 bases, there was a span of 18 bases. The CDR3 bases are TGCGCCAGCAGCTTGGTGGGGGTCGGGACTTTGGATGAGCAGTTCTTC. It codes for CASSLVGVGTLDEQFF.

This clonotype was recorded at least ten times. The chain is built from TRBV7-2 and TRBJ2-1, with D possibly being TRBD1 (7 bases). The V end was cut by 3 bases, the J end by 7 bases, with 25 bases between. This CDR3 has 18 residues. Germline lookup yields CDR1 SGHTA and CDR2 FQGNSA. The CDR3 DNA follows: TGTGCCAGCAGCTTTTTGCGGGGAAGGGGGCACATCGCGAATGAGCAGTTCTTC. Translating it yields CASSFLRGRGHIANEQFF.

This clonotype was seen ten or more times. The chain links TRBV6-4 to TRBJ1-1, with TRBD1 identical over 7 bases. The CDR3 is made up of 14 amino acids. Germline-derived CDR1 and CDR2 are MRHNA and SNTAGT. With V trimmed by 8 bases and J by 5 bases, 11 bases remained unmatched. The DNA for the CDR3 is TGTGCCAGCCGGGCAGGGGGGTCGAAAACTGAAGCTTTCTTT. Protein sequence: CASRAGGSKTEAFF.

In its sample, this clonotype was seen many times. The rearrangement links TRBV7-9 to TRBJ2-5; 8 bases are a match to TRBD1. CDR3 size: 17 residues. Germline CDR1 SEHNR, CDR2 FQNEAQ (reference sequence). J lost 0 bases, V lost 4 bases, and 10 bases had no gene match. The CDR3 sequence: CASSSILGQGYQETQYF. The CDR3 DNA follows: TGTGCCAGCAGCTCCATCCTAGGACAGGGATACCAAGAGACCCAGTACTTC.